This T cell receptor beta chain originates from a study of T cell responses to AZD1222 COVID-19 vaccine (dated by TCRdb to about 2021). Background on the whole study: A total of 233 trial participants underwent TCR sequencing, of whom some 210 received two doses of AZD1222 and about 25 received two doses of the MenACWY control vaccine. Enrollment into the trials was organized by age into subgroups of 18-55, 56-69 and 70-plus years, and those subgroups contained 148, 28 and 57 TCR-sequenced participants, respectively. The paper as a whole reports these results and caveats: After two AZD1222 doses, both the breadth and the depth of spike-specific TCRs were significantly higher than at day 0 and than in MenACWY recipients. Only six or seven AZD1222 recipients were SARS-CoV-2 seropositive at baseline, limiting conclusions about previously exposed vaccinees. Nearly half of unique spike-specific TCRs reportedly recognized epitopes outside regions mutated in the B.1.351 and B.1.1.7 variants. The 56-69-year group was small, and its depth increase did not reach significance, likely because of low power. The whole spike protein was spanned by vaccine-associated CD4 TCRs, and dominant responses were seen in regions 160-218 and 743-854. Most participants were white British and females outnumbered males, and the authors suggested that clonal diversity may have been underestimated. Because no day 14 peak-response samples were available, repertoires were characterized only after the peak T cell response.

The CDR3 regions of human TCRbeta chains were analyzed by immunosequencing. As for the authors' bioinformatics: Repertoire TCRs were matched against a reference library of SARS-CoV-2-specific TCRs generated with the MIRA antigen-specificity platform. Breadth was defined as the fraction of unique TCRs that were SARS-CoV-2-associated, and depth was defined as the fraction of total T cells that were SARS-CoV-2-associated. Using the MIRA data, each spike-specific TCR was assigned both to the spike region to which the TCR was reactive and to a CD4 or CD8 class. Log10-transformed breadth and depth values were compared by one-way ANOVA with Sidak's multiple comparisons tests. Sourced from immuneACCESS, this table was stored by TCRdb with only in-frame sequences that have V and J called. A share of the clones is absent; for the studies checked, an unresolved V gene accounts for under half, and the remainder has no known explanation. V and J calls and clone size are those listed in that table; D and trimming were worked out from the DNA. Present in this sample are around 100,000 clones, around 87% of which were seen just once. More than 3.5% of the sample goes to the ten largest clones.

Of note for this clone: The antigen it binds to is not known. Base qualities are not provided; no much larger clone lies one nucleotide away.

What this sample's time point label stands for: baseline before first vaccination. The sample's treatment or condition, from its label and the paper: meningococcal conjugate vaccine given as trial control. Samples from vaccinated people were obtained from the UK trials COV001 and COV002, which included a single-blind randomized controlled phase 2/3 trial of AZD1222 (ChAdOx1 nCoV-19) in healthy adults. Trial participant PBMC samples were collected at day 0 and day 28 after the second dose for TCRbeta chain sequencing. V is shortened by 6 bases, J by 3 bases, and the region joining them spans 9 bases. Sequences MDHEN (CDR1) and SYDVKM (CDR2) are obtained from the germline V gene. The CDR3 holds 12 amino acids from the cysteine to the phenylalanine. Just CDR3 DNA is preserved here, 36 bases in frame from base 1.

This sequence originates from an adult in good health. The chain is encoded by TRBV28 joined to TRBJ2-7; perhaps TRBD2 is the D gene, with 6 bases matching. The specimen was peripheral blood, collected on day 0 of MenACWY control vaccination. The DNA sequence is as follows: TGTGCCAGCAGACTAGCAGGCTACGAGCAGTACTTC. Its coded protein is CASRLAGYEQYF.